A selection of T cell receptor beta chains follows, all from one sample in a study of CD8 T cells in Susac syndrome. TCRdb re-called the immunoSEQ multiplex PCR reads with MiXCR, one entry per CDR3 protein. The sample records 110,000 to 150,000 distinct CDR3 sequences, 95% being singletons. Input material: CD4+ T cells from PBMCs. All receptors come from a human donor with Susac syndrome. Each CDR3 is given without its conserved first and last residue.

v_call,cdr3_aa
TRBV20-1,SARDPGYT
TRBV30,AWPTKGRTVEQY
TRBV6-6,ASSYGGTADTQY
TRBV20-1,SAGLAGGIGQF
TRBV29-1,SASTGQETQY
TRBV7-3,ASSLDGQGAGDTQY
TRBV7-2,ASSSWDRGLYGYT
TRBV28,ASRPGGLYNEQF
TRBV13,ASRQAGTRFEQY
TRBV3-1,ASSQLGQNTGELF
TRBV6-2/TRBV6-3,ASSFRQLGDYGYT
TRBV7-9,ASSLGGGGGFEQF
TRBV29-1,SVGLGTHEQY
TRBV29-1,SAQQGSNEKLF
TRBV20-1,SAEVLGEQF
TRBV25-1,ASSRVTLNTGELF
TRBV28,ASSLASTGELF
TRBV29-1,SVGPGARENGYT
TRBV5-6,ASSLMTVEAF
TRBV29-1,SGSNRNTEAF
TRBV7-3,ASSANGGGQETQY
TRBV25-1,ASSEEAGADTQY
TRBV24-1,ATSVGGTQPQH
TRBV12-3/TRBV12-4,ASNHGGSGYT
TRBV20-1,SARDLAGAGRELF
TRBV15,ATSRPEGEQY
TRBV24-1,ATSDSVYNEQF
TRBV14,ASSRVSGLPTDTQY